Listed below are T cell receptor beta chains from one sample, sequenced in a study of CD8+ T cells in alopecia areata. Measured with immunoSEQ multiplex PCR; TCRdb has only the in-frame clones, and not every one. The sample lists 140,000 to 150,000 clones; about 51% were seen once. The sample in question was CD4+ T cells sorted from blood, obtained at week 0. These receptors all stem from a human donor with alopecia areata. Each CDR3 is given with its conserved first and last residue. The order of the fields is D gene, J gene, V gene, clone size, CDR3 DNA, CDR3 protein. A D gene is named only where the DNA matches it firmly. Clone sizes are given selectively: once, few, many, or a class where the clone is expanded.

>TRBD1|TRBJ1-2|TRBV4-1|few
TGCGCCAGCAGCCAAGGGACAGGAGGTAGCTATGGCTACACCTTC
CASSQGTGGSYGYTF
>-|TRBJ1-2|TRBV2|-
TGTGCCAGCAGTGGTGGAGCTAACTATGGCTACACCTTC
CASSGGANYGYTF
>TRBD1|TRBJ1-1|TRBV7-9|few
TGTGCCAGCAGCCGCCCCGGGACAGGGAACACTGAAGCTTTCTTT
CASSRPGTGNTEAFF
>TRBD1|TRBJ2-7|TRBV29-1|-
TGCAGCGCGGGGACAGGTGCCGAGCAGTACTTC
CSAGTGAEQYF
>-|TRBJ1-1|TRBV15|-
TGTGCCACCAGCAGAGATCGGAAGGCAACCGAAGCTTTCTTT
CATSRDRKATEAFF
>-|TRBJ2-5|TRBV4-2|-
TGTGCCAGCAGCCAAGATCAGACTACGCCGCAAGAGACCCAGTACTTC
CASSQDQTTPQETQYF
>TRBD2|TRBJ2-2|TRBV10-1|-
TGCGCCAGCAGACCCGGGACTAGCGGGACCCGTACCGGGGAGCTGTTTTTT
CASRPGTSGTRTGELFF
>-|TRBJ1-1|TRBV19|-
TGTGCCAGTAGCTCGGGAGGGGACAAAGCTTTCTTT
CASSSGGDKAFF
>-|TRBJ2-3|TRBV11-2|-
TGTGCCAGCAGAAGGGCCGCGGATACGCAGTATTTT
CASRRAADTQYF
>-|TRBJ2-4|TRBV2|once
TGTGCCAGCAGGGGCCTTCAGAGAGACATTCAGTACTTC
CASRGLQRDIQYF
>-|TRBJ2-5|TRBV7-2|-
TGTGCCAGCAGCTCGCGGACTCGAGGGTTTGAGACCCAGTACTTC
CASSSRTRGFETQYF
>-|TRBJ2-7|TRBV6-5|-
TGTGCCAGCAGTCCCAGGGACAACCGCTACGAGCAGTACTTC
CASSPRDNRYEQYF
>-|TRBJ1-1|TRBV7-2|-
TGTGCCAGCAGCTCTCGACCGGTACTGGGGACTGAAGCTTTCTTT
CASSSRPVLGTEAFF
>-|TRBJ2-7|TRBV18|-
TGTGCCAGCTCACTTAGACACGAGCAGTACTTC
CASSLRHEQYF
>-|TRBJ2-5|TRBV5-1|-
TGCGCCAGCAGCCCTAACACTCGGACAGCAAAAGAGACCCAGTACTTC
CASSPNTRTAKETQYF
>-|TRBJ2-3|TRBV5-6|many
TGTGCCAGCAGCTTGGGTTCAGATACGCAGTATTTT
CASSLGSDTQYF
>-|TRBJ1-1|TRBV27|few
TGTGCCAGCAGTTTTGTAATCGGGGGGGGGAACACTGAAGCTTTCTTT
CASSFVIGGGNTEAFF
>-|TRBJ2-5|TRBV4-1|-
TGCGCCAGCAGCCCGGGGACCGCGGGGAAGGGAGAGACCCAGTACTTC
CASSPGTAGKGETQYF
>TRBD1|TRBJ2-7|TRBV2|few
TGTGCCAGTATTACTAATGACAGGGCGTACGAGCAGTACTTC
CASITNDRAYEQYF
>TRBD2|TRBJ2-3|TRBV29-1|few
TGCAGCGGAGCGATAGCGGGAACAGATACGCAGTATTTT
CSGAIAGTDTQYF
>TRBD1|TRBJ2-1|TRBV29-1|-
TGCAGCGTTGAAAGGGGGCGGCTAACCTACAATGAGCAGTTCTTC
CSVERGRLTYNEQFF
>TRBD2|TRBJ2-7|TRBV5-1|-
TGCGCCAGCAGCTTGGAAGCTAGCGGATTTTACGAGCAGTACTTC
CASSLEASGFYEQYF
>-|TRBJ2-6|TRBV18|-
TGTGCCAGCTCACCCTTGAGAGGGGCCAACGTCCTGACTTTC
CASSPLRGANVLTF
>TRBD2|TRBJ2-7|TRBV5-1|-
TGCGCCAGCAGCGCGGGGACTAGCGGGACGGTATCCTACGAGCAGTACTTC
CASSAGTSGTVSYEQYF
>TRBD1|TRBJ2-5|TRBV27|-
TGTGCCAGCAGTGGGGGACAGTTGTTGACCCAGTACTTC
CASSGGQLLTQYF
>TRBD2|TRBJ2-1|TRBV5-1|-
TGCGCCAGCAGCTCCCTAGCGGGAGGGCCTGGGGATGAGCAGTTCTTC
CASSSLAGGPGDEQFF
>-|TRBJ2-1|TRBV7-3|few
TGTGCCAGCAGCTTCGGGGGAGCGACGAACAATGAGCAGTTCTTC
CASSFGGATNNEQFF
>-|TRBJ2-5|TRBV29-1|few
TGCAGCGACGAAGAGACCCAGTACTTC
CSDEETQYF
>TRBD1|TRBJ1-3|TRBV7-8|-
TGTGCCAGCAGCCGGGGACAGTCCTCTGGAAACACCATATATTTT
CASSRGQSSGNTIYF
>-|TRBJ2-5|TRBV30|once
TGTGCCTGGACCCCGGCCCCCTCCCTCCAGTACTTC
CAWTPAPSLQYF
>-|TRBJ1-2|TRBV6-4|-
TGTGCCAGCAGTGACTCTCCAGGGATCGGCTACACCTTC
CASSDSPGIGYTF
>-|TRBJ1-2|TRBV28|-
TGTGCCAGCAGTTCCCAGGGTCGTGGCTACACCTTC
CASSSQGRGYTF
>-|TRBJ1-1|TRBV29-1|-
TGCAGCGTTGGGGGATACACTGAAGCTTTCTTT
CSVGGYTEAFF
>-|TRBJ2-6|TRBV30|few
TGTGCCTGGGGGTCTGGGGCCAACGTCCTGACTTTC
CAWGSGANVLTF
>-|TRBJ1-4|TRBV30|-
TGTGCCTGGAGAGAACAGGTGAATGAAAAACTGTTTTTT
CAWREQVNEKLFF
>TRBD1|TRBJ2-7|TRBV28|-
TGTGCCAGCAGTTTTTGGGGACAGGGGGACGGCTACGAGCAGTACTTC
CASSFWGQGDGYEQYF
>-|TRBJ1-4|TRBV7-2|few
TGTGCCAGCAGCTTACTAGGACAGCCTAATGAAAAACTGTTTTTT
CASSLLGQPNEKLFF
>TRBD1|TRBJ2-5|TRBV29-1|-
TGCAGCGTTGTATTTGTGGGACAGGGGAGAGGTGGAGAGACCCAGTACTTC
CSVVFVGQGRGGETQYF
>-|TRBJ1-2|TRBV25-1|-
TGTGCCAGCAGCGCAAAGGGAACAGGTACGGGAAAGGGCTATGGCTACACCTTC
CASSAKGTGTGKGYGYTF
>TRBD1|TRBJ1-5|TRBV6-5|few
TGTGCCAGCAGTTCGACAGGGGTACGGGTCGATCAGCCCCAGCATTTT
CASSSTGVRVDQPQHF
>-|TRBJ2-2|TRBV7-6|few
TGTGCCAGCAGCTTAGTCAAGTTCACCGGGGAGCTGTTTTTT
CASSLVKFTGELFF
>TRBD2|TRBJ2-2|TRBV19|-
TGTGCCAGTAGTATTCCTGGCCCGGGGGGCACCGGGGAGCTGTTTTTT
CASSIPGPGGTGELFF
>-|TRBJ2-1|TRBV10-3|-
TGTGCCATCAGCAGCCGGCTAGCGGGAGACAGGGGGAACAATGAGCAGTTCTTC
CAISSRLAGDRGNNEQFF
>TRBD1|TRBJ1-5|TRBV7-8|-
TGTGCCAGCAGCTTAGCGGGCAGGGGGCAGGATCAGCCCCAGCATTTT
CASSLAGRGQDQPQHF
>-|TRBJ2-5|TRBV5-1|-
TGCGCCAGCAGCCCTGGAGTTACAGCTCAAGAGACCCAGTACTTC
CASSPGVTAQETQYF
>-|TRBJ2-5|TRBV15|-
TGTGCCACCAGCCAGGGGTACCAAGAGACCCAGTACTTC
CATSQGYQETQYF
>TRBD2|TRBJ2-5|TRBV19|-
TGTGCCAGTAGTATCGGACTAGCAACGGAGACCCAGTACTTC
CASSIGLATETQYF
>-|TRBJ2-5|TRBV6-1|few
TGTGCCAGCAGTGAAGCGGGGAGGACCCAGTACTTC
CASSEAGRTQYF
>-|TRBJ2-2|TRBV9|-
TGTGCCAGCAGCGTAGAGGGGCGCCGGGGAGGGGAGCTGTTTTTT
CASSVEGRRGGELFF
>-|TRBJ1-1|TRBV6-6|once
TGTGCCAGCCAGATTCCCCAGAACACTGAAGCTTTCTTT
CASQIPQNTEAFF
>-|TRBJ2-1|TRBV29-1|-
TGCAGCGTTGCGTCGGTAAGCTCCTACAATGAGCAGTTCTTC
CSVASVSSYNEQFF
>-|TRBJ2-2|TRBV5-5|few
TGTGCCAGCAGCTTGATGCTAGCGAACGGGGAGCTGTTTTTT
CASSLMLANGELFF
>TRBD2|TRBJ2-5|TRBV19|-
TGTGCCAGCCAAAAGGGACTAGCGGGAGTAGGTGAGACCCAGTACTTC
CASQKGLAGVGETQYF
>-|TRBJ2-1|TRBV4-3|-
TGCGCCAGCAGCCAAGATAATGAGCAGTTCTTC
CASSQDNEQFF